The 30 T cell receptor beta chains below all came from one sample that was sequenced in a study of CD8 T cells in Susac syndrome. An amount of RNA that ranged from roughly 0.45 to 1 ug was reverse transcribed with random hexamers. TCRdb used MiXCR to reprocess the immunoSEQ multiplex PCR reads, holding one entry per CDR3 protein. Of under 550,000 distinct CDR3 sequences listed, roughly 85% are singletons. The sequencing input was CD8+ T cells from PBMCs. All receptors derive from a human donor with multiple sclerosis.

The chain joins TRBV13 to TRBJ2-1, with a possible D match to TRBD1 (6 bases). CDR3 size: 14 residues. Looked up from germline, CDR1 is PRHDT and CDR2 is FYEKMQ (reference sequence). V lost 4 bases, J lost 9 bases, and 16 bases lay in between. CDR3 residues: CASSYRDNRGEQFF. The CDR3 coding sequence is TGTGCCAGCAGCTACCGGGACAATAGGGGTGAGCAGTTCTTC.

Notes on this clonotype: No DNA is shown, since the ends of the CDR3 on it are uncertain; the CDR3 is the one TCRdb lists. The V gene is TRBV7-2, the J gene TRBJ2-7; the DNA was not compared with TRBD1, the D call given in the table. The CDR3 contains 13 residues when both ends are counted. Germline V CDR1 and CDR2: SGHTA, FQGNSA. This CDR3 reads CASSAVAGGTMVV.

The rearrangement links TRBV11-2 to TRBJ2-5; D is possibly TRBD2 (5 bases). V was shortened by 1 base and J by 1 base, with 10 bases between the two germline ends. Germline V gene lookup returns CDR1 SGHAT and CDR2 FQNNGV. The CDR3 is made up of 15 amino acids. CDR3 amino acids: CASSLVRAAQETQYF. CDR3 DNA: TGTGCCAGCAGCTTAGTCCGAGCGGCCCAAGAGACCCAGTACTTC. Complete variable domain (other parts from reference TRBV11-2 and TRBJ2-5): EAGVAQSPRYKIIEKRQSVAFWCNPISGHATLYWYQQILGQGPKLLIQFQNNGVVDDSQLPKDRFSAERLKGVDSTLKIQPAKLEDSAVYLCASSLVRAAQETQYFGPGTRLLVL.

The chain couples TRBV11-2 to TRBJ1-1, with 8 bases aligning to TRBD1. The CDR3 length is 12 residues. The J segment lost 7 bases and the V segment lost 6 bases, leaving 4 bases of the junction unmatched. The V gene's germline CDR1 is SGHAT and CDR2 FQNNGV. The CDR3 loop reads CASSAGTGEAFF. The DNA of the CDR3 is TGTGCCAGCAGTGCCGGGACAGGTGAAGCTTTCTTT.

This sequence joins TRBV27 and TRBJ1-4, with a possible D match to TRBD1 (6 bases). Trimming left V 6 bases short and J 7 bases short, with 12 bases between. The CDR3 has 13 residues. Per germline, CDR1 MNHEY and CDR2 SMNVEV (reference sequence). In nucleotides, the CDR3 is TGTGCCAGCAGCCAGGGGCGGGGTGAAAAACTGTTTTTT. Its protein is CASSQGRGEKLFF. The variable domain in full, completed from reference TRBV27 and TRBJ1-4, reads EAQVTQNPRYLITVTGKKLTVTCSQNMNHEYMSWYRQDPGLGLRQIYYSMNVEVTDKGDVPEGYKVSRKEKRNFPLILESPSPNQTSLYFCASSQGRGEKLFFGSGTQLSVL.

CDR3 sequence: CASSPSGGREQFF. The CDR3 region has the DNA TGCGCCAGCAGCCCCTCGGGGGGCAGGGAGCAGTTCTTC. The chain recombines TRBV4-1 with TRBJ2-1; possible D gene TRBD2, 7 bases. CDR3 length: 13 residues. Per the germline V gene, CDR1 is MGHRA and CDR2 is YSYEKL. Trimming took 4 bases from V and 10 from J, leaving 14 bases between them.

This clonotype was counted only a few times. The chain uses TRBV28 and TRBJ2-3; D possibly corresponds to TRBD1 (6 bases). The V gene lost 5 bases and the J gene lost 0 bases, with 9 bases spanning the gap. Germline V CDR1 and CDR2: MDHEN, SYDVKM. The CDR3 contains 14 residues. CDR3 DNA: TGTGCCAGCAGTCCGGACAGAAGCACAGATACGCAGTATTTT. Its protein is CASSPDRSTDTQYF.

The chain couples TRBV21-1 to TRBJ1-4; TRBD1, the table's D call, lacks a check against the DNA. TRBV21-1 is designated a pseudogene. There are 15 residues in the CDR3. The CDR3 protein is CASSKGGVTNEKLFF. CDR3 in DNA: TGTGCCAGCAGCAAAGGGGGGGTGACTAATGAAAAACTGTTTTTT.

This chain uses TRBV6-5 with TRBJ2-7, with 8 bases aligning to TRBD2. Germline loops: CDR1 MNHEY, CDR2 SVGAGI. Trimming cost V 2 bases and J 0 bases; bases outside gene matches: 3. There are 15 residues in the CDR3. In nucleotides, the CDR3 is TGTGCCAGCAGTTACGACGGGACTAGCTCCTACGAGCAGTACTTC. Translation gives CASSYDGTSSYEQYF.

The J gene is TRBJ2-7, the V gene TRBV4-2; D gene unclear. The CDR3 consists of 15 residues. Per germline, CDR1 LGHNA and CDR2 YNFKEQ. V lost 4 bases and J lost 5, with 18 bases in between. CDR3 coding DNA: TGTGCCAGCAGCCCTCGGACGGCTTTACTTGACGAGCAGTACTTC. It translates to CASSPRTALLDEQYF.

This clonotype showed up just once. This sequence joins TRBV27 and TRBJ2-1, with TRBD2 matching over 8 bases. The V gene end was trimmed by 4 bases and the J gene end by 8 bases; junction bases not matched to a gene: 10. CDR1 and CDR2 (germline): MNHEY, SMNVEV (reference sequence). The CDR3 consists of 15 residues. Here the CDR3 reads CASSWAGGMGHEQFF. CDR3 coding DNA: TGTGCCAGCAGTTGGGCGGGAGGAATGGGCCATGAGCAGTTCTTC.

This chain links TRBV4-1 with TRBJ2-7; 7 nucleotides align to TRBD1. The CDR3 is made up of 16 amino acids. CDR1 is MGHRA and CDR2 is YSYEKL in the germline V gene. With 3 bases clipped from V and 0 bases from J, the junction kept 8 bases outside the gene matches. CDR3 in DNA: TGCGCCAGCAGCCACCAAATGGACAGGCCCTCCTACGAGCAGTACTTC. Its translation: CASSHQMDRPSYEQYF.

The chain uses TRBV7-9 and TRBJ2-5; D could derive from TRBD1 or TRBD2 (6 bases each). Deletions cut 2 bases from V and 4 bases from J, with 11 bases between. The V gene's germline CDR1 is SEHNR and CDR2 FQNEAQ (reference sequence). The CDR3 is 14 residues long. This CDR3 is CASSLPPGAETQYF. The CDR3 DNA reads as TGTGCCAGCAGCTTACCTCCGGGGGCAGAGACCCAGTACTTC. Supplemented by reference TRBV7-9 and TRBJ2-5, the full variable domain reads DTGVSQNPRHKITKRGQNVTFRCDPISEHNRLYWYRQTLGQGPEFLTYFQNEAQLEKSRLLSDRFSAERPKGSFSTLEIQRTEQGDSAMYLCASSLPPGAETQYFGPGTRLLVL.

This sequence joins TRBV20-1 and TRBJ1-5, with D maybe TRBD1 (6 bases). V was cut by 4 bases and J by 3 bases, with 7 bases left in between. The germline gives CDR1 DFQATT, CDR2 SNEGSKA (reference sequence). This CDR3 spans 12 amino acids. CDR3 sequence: CSAKGVNQPQHF. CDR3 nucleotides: TGCAGTGCTAAGGGGGTCAATCAGCCCCAGCATTTT.

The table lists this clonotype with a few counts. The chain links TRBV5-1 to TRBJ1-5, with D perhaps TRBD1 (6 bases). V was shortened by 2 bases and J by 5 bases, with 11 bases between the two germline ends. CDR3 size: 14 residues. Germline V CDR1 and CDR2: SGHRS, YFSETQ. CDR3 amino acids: CASSFTGLHQPQHF. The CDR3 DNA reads TGCGCCAGCAGCTTTACAGGGTTACATCAGCCCCAGCATTTT.

CDR3 bases: TGTGCCAGCAGTTTTACTAGCGGGCCCTACAATGAGCAGTTCTTC. As protein: CASSFTSGPYNEQFF. V and J are TRBV27 and TRBJ2-1; 9 bases are a match to TRBD2. CDR3 length: 15 residues. J was trimmed by 2 bases and V by 3 bases; bases with no gene match: 2. CDR1 is MNHEY and CDR2 is SMNVEV in the germline V gene (reference sequence).

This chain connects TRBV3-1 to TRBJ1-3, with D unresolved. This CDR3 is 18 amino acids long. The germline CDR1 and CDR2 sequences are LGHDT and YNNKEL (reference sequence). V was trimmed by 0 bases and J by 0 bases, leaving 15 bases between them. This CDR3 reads CASSQDSIASYSGNTIYF. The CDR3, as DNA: TGTGCCAGCAGCCAAGATTCAATCGCGTCGTACTCTGGAAACACCATATATTTT.

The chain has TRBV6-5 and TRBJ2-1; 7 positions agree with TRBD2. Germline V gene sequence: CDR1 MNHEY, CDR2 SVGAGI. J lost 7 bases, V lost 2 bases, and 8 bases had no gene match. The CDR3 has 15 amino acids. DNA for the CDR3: TGTGCCAGCAGTTACGTGGCGGGAGAAACGAATGAGCAGTTCTTC. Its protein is CASSYVAGETNEQFF.

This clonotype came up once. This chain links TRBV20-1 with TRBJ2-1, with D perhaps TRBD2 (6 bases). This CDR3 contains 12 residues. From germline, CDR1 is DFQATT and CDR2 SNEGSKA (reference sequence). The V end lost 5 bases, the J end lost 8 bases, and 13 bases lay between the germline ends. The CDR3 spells CSAPGAGDEQFF. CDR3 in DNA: TGCAGTGCTCCAGGAGCGGGCGATGAGCAGTTCTTC.

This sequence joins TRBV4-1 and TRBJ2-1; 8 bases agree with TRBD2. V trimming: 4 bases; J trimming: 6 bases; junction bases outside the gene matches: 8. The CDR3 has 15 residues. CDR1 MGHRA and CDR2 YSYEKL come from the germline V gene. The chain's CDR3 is CASSPWGGTSNEQFF. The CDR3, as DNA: TGCGCCAGCAGCCCCTGGGGGGGGACTAGCAATGAGCAGTTCTTC.

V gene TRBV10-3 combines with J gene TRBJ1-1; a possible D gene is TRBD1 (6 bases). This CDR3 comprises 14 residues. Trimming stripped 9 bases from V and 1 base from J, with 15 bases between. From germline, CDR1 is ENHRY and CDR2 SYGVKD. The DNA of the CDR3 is TGTGCCATTTCTCAGGGAGGGGGGAACACTGAAGCTTTCTTT. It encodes CAISQGGGNTEAFF.

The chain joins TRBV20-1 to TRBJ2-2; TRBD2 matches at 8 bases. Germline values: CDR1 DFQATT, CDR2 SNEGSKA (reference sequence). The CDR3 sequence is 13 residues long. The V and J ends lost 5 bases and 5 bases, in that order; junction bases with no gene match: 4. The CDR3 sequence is CSAPGTRTGELFF. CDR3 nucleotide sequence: TGCAGTGCTCCCGGGACTAGGACCGGGGAGCTGTTTTTT.

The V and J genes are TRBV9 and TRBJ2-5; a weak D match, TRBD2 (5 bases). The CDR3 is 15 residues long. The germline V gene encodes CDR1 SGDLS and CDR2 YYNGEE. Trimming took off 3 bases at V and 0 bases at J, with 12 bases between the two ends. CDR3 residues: CASSASLGDQETQYF. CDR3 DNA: TGTGCCAGCAGCGCCTCTTTGGGAGACCAAGAGACCCAGTACTTC.

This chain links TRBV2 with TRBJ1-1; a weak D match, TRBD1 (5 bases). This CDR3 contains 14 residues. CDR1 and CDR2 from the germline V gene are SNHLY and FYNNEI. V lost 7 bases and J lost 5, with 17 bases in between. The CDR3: CASTPWGGETEAFF. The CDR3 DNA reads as TGTGCCAGCACCCCCTGGGGGGGGGAAACTGAAGCTTTCTTT.

Written as DNA, the CDR3 is TGTGCCAGCAGCTTAATGTTGGGACAAACGAACACTGAAGCTTTCTTT. Its translation is CASSLMLGQTNTEAFF. The chain links TRBV7-6 to TRBJ1-1, with D maybe TRBD1 (6 bases). CDR3 length: 16 amino acids. V was clipped by 2 bases and J by 1 base, with 14 bases between them. Per the germline V gene, CDR1 is SGHVS and CDR2 is FNYEAQ.

The CDR3 loop reads CASSSGMDTQYF. The CDR3 nucleotides read TGTGCCAGCAGCTCAGGAATGGATACGCAGTATTTT. The V and J genes are TRBV7-9 and TRBJ2-3; no clear D. The V gene's germline CDR1 is SEHNR and CDR2 FQNEAQ (reference sequence). V was trimmed by 4 bases and J by 6 bases, leaving 8 bases between them. CDR3 length: 12 residues.

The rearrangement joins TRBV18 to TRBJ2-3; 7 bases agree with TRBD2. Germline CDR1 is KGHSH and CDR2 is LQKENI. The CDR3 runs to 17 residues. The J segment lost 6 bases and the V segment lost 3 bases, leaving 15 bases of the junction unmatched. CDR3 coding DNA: TGTGCCAGCTCACCGCCAAGCGGGGCCCTCGCCTGGGATACGCAGTATTTT. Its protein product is CASSPPSGALAWDTQYF.

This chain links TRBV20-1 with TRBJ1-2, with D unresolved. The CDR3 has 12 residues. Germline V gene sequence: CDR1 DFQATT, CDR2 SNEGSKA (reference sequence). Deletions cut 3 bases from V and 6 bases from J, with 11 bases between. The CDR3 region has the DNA TGCAGTGCTAGCCCCAGGTGGGATGGCTACACCTTC. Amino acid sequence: CSASPRWDGYTF.

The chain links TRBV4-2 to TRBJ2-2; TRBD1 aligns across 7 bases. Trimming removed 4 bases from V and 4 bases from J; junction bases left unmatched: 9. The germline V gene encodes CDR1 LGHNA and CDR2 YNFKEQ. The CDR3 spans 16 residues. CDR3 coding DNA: TGTGCCAGCAGCCCAACCGGGACAGCGAGCACCGGGGAGCTGTTTTTT. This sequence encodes CASSPTGTASTGELFF.

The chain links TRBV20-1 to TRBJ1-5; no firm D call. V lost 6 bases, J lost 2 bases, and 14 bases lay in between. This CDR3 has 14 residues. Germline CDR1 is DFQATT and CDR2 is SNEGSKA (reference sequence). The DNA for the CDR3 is TGCAGTGCGATAGACCGGACGGGCAATCAGCCCCAGCATTTT. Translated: CSAIDRTGNQPQHF.